A few counts support the clone carrying this TCR beta chain. What it recognizes is unknown. This sample is part of a study of T-cell reconstitution after alpha-beta-depleted transplantation in children. Preparation of the TCRbeta library was carried out with unique molecular identifiers. Each CDR3 protein gets one entry after TCRdb re-called the PCR reads with MiXCR. The table includes fewer than 400,000 distinct CDR3 sequences, approximately 23% detected once. Whole-study findings and limits: Newly produced T cells mostly accounted for T-cell counts and diversity one year post-transplant.

Sample: PBMCs, mostly from graft donor cells, taken 180 days after TCRalphabeta/CD19-depleted stem cell transplant. This receptor was obtained from a male patient aged 10 to 17 who had a stem cell transplant for acute lymphoblastic leukemia, so the T cells may come from the graft donor.

CDR3 bases: TGCAGTGCTAGATCTCGGTTTAGTGAGCAGTTCTTC. Translated: CSARSRFSEQFF. The chain combines TRBV20-1 with TRBJ2-1; D call uncertain. This CDR3 is 12 amino acids long. V shed 2 bases and J shed 9 bases, with 11 bases lying between them. Germline V CDR1 and CDR2: DFQATT, SNEGSKA (reference sequence).